Below, 13 T cell receptor beta chains from the same sample are listed, as sequenced in a study of spatial heterogeneity in lung cancer (dated by TCRdb to the late 2010s). The time point label, read with the paper, signifies: sample taken at primary tumor resection. Library preparation used 5' RACE. Sequenced on a NextSeq 500. Using fastp trimming at Q25 and MiXCR clonotype assembly, TCRdb reanalyzed the public sequencing data and kept in-frame beta chains. Rows with one shared CDR3 protein collapse into an entry with the most common genes and DNA. This sample holds tens of thousands of distinct CDR3 sequences; 7.5% were observed only once. The ten biggest clones cover 25% to 35% of the sample. The source material was PBMCs, sampled at surgery. The origin of the receptors is a male donor with early-stage non-small cell lung cancer.

In this sample, this clonotype turned up many times. J is TRBJ1-5 and V is TRBV6-1; D gene ambiguous. Germline CDR1 and CDR2: MNHNS and SASEGT. This CDR3 has 14 amino acids. With 0 bases removed from V and 4 bases from J, the gap between germline ends came to 7 bases. CDR3 in DNA: TGTGCCAGCAGTGAAGCGCCCGGGAATCAGCCCCAGCATTTT. Translated: CASSEAPGNQPQHF.

The V gene is TRBV7-9, the J gene TRBJ2-7; weak D call: TRBD2 (6 bases). Germline V gene sequence: CDR1 SEHNR, CDR2 FQNEAQ (reference sequence). The CDR3 consists of 13 residues. V lost 4 bases and J 3 bases, leaving 10 bases between the germline ends. The CDR3 loop is CASSSGLYYEQYF. CDR3 nucleotides: TGTGCCAGCAGCTCGGGACTTTACTACGAGCAGTACTTC. Full variable domain (rest looked up from reference TRBV7-9 and TRBJ2-7): DTGVSQNPRHKITKRGQNVTFRCDPISEHNRLYWYRQTLGQGPEFLTYFQNEAQLEKSRLLSDRFSAERPKGSFSTLEIQRTEQGDSAMYLCASSSGLYYEQYFGPGTRLTVT.

This clonotype appeared a few times. This chain uses TRBV6-6 with TRBJ2-7; the match to TRBD1 covers 8 bases. The V gene end was trimmed by 9 bases and the J gene end by 1 base; junction bases not matched to a gene: 8. CDR1 MNHNY and CDR2 SVGAGI come from the germline V gene (reference sequence). The CDR3 has 14 amino acids. CDR3 protein: CASQSQGASYEQYV. CDR3 sequence (DNA): TGTGCCAGTCAGTCCCAGGGGGCATCCTACGAGCAGTACGTC.

This clonotype was counted ten times or more. The chain is built from TRBV20-1 and TRBJ2-3, with 14 bases lining up with TRBD2. CDR3 length: 18 amino acids. The germline V gene has CDR1 DFQATT and CDR2 SNEGSKA (reference sequence). Losses at the gene ends were 6 bases for V and 1 base for J; bases not matched to a gene: 12. In DNA, the CDR3 is TGCAGTGCGAGGGGACTAGCGGGAGAGAAAGGAGGCACAGATACGCAGTATTTT. Protein product: CSARGLAGEKGGTDTQYF.

This clonotype was counted many times. The DNA of the CDR3 is TGCGCCAGCAGCCAAGTGGGAGAGACTGAAGCTTTCTTT. Translated, it gives CASSQVGETEAFF. This chain links TRBV4-1 with TRBJ1-1; D gene uncertain. Germline values: CDR1 MGHRA, CDR2 YSYEKL. The CDR3 totals 13 residues. V gave up 1 base and J gave up 5 bases, with 8 bases separating them.

This clonotype has just a few counts. The chain couples TRBV6-5 to TRBJ1-1; D is possibly TRBD1 (5 bases). The CDR3 contains 14 residues. V was shortened by 5 bases and J by 8 bases, with 18 bases between the two germline ends. Germline CDR1 is MNHEY and CDR2 is SVGAGI. The CDR3 region has the DNA TGTGCCAGCAGTCAACTGGGACGAAAGATCGAAGCTTTCTTT. It translates to CASSQLGRKIEAFF.

This chain uses TRBV7-2 with TRBJ2-7; TRBD1 might be the D (6 bases). The V gene lost 6 bases and the J gene lost 1 base, with 19 bases spanning the gap. The CDR3 extends over 16 amino acids. Germline V gives CDR1 SGHTA, CDR2 FQGNSA. In nucleotides, the CDR3 is TGTGCCAGCAGTCTCTCGGGACAAGAACCTTCCTACGAGCAGTACTTC. Its translation: CASSLSGQEPSYEQYF.

This clonotype was observed at least ten times. This sequence joins TRBV5-1 and TRBJ2-3, with D perhaps given as TRBD1 or TRBD2 (5 bases each). CDR3 length: 13 amino acids. Trimming took off 4 bases at V and 14 bases at J, with 20 bases between the two ends. From germline, CDR1 is SGHRS and CDR2 YFSETQ. CDR3: CASSPLGTSRVYF. CDR3 coding DNA: TGCGCCAGCAGCCCCCTGGGGACCTCCAGGGTGTATTTT. Together with reference TRBV5-1 and TRBJ2-3, the CDR3 gives the full variable domain: KAGVTQTPRYLIKTRGQQVTLSCSPISGHRSVSWYQQTPGQGLQFLFEYFSETQRNKGNFPGRFSGRQFSNSRSEMNVSTLELGDSALYLCASSPLGTSRVYFGPGTRLTVL.

This clonotype was seen at least ten times. The chain couples TRBV7-3 to TRBJ2-2, with D uncertain. This CDR3 is built from 14 residues. With 2 bases removed from V and 3 bases from J, the gap between germline ends came to 7 bases. Per the germline V gene, CDR1 is SGHTA and CDR2 is FQGTGA. CDR3 loop: CASSLGVDTGELFF. The CDR3 DNA follows: TGTGCCAGCAGCTTAGGGGTGGACACCGGGGAGCTGTTTTTT. Using reference TRBV7-3 and TRBJ2-2 for the parts outside the CDR3, the full variable domain is GAGVSQTPSNKVTEKGKYVELRCDPISGHTALYWYRQSLGQGPEFLIYFQGTGAADDSGLPNDRFFAVRPEGSVSTLKIQRTERGDSAVYLCASSLGVDTGELFFGEGSRLTVL.

This chain uses TRBV3-2 with TRBJ2-3; the tabulated D call, TRBD2, remains unverified against the DNA. TRBV3-2 is listed as a pseudogene. This CDR3 has 19 residues. CDR3 in DNA: TGTGCCAGCAGCCAAGTTGCGACTAGCGGGATCCTTATCACAGATACGCAGTATTTT. Amino acid sequence: CASSQVATSGILITDTQYF.

This clonotype was seen at least ten times. This chain links TRBV20-1 with TRBJ1-5, with D unclear. V dropped 0 bases and J dropped 9 bases, with 18 bases sitting between them. CDR3 length equals 15 residues. Germline CDR1 reads DFQATT; CDR2 reads SNEGSKA (reference sequence). CDR3 loop: CSARDLVQSVVPQHF. The CDR3 bases are TGCAGTGCTAGAGATCTTGTACAGTCGGTCGTGCCCCAGCATTTT.

This clonotype appeared many times. V and J are TRBV5-5 and TRBJ2-5; possible D gene TRBD1, 5 bases. This CDR3 is built from 15 residues. Looked up from germline, CDR1 is SGHKS and CDR2 is YYEKEE (reference sequence). Deletions cut 0 bases from V and 0 bases from J, with 9 bases between. DNA of the CDR3: TGTGCCAGCAGCTTGGCCCCGACAGACCAAGAGACCCAGTACTTC. This translates into CASSLAPTDQETQYF.

This clonotype was counted once. The gene calls are TRBV30 and TRBJ2-3; 9 bases map to TRBD2. The V segment lost 1 base and the J segment 0 bases; nucleotides outside the gene matches: 5. Germline V gene sequence: CDR1 GTSNPN, CDR2 SVGIG (reference sequence). CDR3 size: 16 residues. CDR3: CAWSGLAGSSTDTQYF. The CDR3 coding sequence is TGTGCCTGGAGTGGCCTAGCGGGGTCTAGCACAGATACGCAGTATTTT.